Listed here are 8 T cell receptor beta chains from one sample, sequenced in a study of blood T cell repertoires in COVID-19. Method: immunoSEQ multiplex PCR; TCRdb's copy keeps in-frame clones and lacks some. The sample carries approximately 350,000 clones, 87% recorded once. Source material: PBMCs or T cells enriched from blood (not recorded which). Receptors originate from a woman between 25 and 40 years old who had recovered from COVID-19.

CDR3 in DNA: TGCGCCAGCAGCTTGTTACAGGGTGATGAGCAGTACTTC. Its protein is CASSLLQGDEQYF. The rearrangement joins TRBV4-1 to TRBJ2-7; D might be TRBD1 (6 bases). This CDR3 has 13 residues. Trimming stripped 5 bases from V and 7 bases from J, with 15 bases between. In germline, CDR1 is MGHRA, CDR2 YSYEKL.

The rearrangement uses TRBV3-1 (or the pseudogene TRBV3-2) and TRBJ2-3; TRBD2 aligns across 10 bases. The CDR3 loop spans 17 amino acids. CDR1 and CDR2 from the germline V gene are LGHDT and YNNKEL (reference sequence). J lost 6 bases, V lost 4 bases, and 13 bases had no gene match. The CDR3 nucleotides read TGTGCCAGCAGCCCCCCAGCCCAGCGGGGGGGCGGGGATACGCAGTATTTT. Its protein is CASSPPAQRGGGDTQYF.

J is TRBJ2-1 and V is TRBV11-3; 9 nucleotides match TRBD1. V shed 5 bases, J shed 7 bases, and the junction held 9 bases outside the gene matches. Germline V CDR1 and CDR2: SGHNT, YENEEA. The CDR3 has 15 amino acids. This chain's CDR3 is CASSQNRGRGNEQFF. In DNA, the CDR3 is TGTGCCAGCAGCCAAAACAGGGGGCGAGGGAATGAGCAGTTCTTC.

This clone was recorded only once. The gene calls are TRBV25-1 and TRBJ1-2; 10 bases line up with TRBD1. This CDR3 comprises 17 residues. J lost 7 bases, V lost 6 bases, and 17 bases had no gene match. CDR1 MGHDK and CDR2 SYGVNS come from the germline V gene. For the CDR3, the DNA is TGTGCCAGCAGCGCCGCCGGGACAGGGGTTTTCCCCAGTGGCTACACCTTC. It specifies CASSAAGTGVFPSGYTF.

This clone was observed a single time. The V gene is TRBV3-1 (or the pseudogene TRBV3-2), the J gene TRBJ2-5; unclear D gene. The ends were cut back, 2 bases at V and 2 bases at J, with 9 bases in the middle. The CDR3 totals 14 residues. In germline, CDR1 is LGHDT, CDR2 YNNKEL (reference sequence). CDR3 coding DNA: TGTGCCAGCAGCCAATCTTTGAGTCAAGAGACCCAGTACTTC. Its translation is CASSQSLSQETQYF.

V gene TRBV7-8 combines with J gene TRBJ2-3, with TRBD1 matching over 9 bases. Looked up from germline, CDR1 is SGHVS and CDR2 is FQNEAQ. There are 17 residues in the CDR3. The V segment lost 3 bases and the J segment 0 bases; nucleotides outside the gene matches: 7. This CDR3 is CASSFTGGAGSTDTQYF. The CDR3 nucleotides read TGTGCCAGCAGCTTTACAGGGGGCGCCGGAAGCACAGATACGCAGTATTTT.

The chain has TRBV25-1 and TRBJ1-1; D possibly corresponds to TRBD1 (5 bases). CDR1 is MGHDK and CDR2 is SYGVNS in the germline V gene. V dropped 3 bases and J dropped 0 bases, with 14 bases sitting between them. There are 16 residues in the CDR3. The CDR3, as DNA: TGTGCCAGCAGTGAGGGGCAGCCTTTGATGAACACTGAAGCTTTCTTT. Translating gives CASSEGQPLMNTEAFF.

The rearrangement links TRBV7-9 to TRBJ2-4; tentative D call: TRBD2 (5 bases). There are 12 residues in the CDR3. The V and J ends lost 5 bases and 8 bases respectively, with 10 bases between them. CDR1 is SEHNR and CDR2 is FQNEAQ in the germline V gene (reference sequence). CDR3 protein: CASSGGLDIQYF. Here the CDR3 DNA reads TGTGCCAGCAGCGGAGGCTTGGACATTCAGTACTTC.